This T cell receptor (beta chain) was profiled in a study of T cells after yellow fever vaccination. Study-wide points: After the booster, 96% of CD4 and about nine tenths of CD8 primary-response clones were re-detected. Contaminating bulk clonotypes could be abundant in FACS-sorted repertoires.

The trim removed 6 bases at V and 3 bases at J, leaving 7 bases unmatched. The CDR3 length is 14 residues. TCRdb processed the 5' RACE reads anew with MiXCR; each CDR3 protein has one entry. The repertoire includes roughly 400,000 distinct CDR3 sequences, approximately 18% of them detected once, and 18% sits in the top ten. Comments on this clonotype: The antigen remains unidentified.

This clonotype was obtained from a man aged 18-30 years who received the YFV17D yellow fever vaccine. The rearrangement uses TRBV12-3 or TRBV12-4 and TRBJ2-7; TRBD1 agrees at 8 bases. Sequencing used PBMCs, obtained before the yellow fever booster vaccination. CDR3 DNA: TGTGCCAGCAGACGGACAGGGAAACACTACGAGCAGTACTTC. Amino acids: CASRRTGKHYEQYF.